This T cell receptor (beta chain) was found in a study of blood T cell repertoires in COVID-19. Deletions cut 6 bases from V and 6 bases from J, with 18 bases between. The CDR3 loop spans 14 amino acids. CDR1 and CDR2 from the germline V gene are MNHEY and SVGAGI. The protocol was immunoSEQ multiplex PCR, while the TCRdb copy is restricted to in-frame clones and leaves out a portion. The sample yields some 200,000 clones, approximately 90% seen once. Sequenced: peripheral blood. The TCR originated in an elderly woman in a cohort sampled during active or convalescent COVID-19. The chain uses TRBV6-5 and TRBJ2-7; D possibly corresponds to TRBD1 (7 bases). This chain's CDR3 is CASRGGQILPEQYF. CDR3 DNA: TGTGCCAGCAGGGGGGGACAGATCCTTCCCGAGCAGTACTTC.